Included here is one T cell receptor beta chain sequence, with context. Under the authors' procedure: Researchers report that nucleated cell counts were estimated from reference gene primer amplification. Sequencing used immunoSEQ multiplex PCR; TCRdb keeps in-frame clones, though not all of them. V and J calls plus clone size are reproduced from that table; the DNA served to infer D and trimming. The sample has about 73,000 clones, around four fifths seen once. These data are taken from a study of blood T cell repertoires in COVID-19. Study details: Collection of acute and convalescent COVID-19 samples took place in the United States, Italy and Spain. The cDNA or gDNA used as material had been derived from T cells, B-cell-depleted T cells, or PBMCs.

CDR1 and CDR2 from the germline V gene are SGHTA and FQGNSA. This CDR3 is built from 16 residues. Trimming took 1 base from V and 2 from J; bases not matched to a gene: 5. What was sequenced was peripheral blood. J is TRBJ2-3 and V is TRBV7-2; 8 positions match TRBD2. The receptor was derived from a man aged 45-65 years with active COVID-19. The CDR3 region is CASSLGPLAATDTQYF. DNA of the CDR3: TGTGCCAGCAGCTTAGGTCCACTAGCGGCCACAGATACGCAGTATTTT.